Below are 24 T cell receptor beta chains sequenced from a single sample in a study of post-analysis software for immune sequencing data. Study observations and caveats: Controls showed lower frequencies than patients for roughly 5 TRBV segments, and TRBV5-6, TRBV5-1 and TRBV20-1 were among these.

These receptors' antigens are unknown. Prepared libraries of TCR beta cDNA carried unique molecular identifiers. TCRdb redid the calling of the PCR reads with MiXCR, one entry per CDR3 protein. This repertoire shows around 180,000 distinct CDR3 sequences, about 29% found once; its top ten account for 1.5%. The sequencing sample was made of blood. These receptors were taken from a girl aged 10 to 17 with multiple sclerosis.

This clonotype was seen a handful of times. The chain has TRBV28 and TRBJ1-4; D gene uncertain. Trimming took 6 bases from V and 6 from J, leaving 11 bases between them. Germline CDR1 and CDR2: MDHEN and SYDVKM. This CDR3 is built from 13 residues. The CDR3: CASRPQLYEKLFF. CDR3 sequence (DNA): TGTGCCAGCAGGCCACAGCTATATGAAAAACTGTTTTTT.

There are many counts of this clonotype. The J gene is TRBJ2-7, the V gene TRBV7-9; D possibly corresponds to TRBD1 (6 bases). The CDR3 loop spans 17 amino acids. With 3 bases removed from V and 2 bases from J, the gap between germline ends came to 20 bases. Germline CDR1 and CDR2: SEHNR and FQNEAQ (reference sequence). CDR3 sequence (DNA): TGTGCCAGCAGCTTTGTCCCACCAAGGGGGTTTACCTACGAGCAGTACTTC. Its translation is CASSFVPPRGFTYEQYF.

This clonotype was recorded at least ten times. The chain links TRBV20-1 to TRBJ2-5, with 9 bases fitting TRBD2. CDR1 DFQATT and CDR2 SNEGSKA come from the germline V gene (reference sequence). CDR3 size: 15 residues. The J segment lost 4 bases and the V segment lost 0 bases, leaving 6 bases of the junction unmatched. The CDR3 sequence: CSARDTLTSGETQYF. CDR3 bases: TGCAGTGCTAGAGATACCCTGACTAGCGGAGAGACCCAGTACTTC.

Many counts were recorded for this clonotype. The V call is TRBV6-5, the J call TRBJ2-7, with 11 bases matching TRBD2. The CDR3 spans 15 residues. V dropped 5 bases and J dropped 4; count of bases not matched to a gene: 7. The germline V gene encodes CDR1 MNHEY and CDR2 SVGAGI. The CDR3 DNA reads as TGTGCCAGCAGTATAGGGACTAGCGGAACGTACGAGCAGTACTTC. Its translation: CASSIGTSGTYEQYF.

The CDR3, as DNA: TGTGCCAGTAGTACCGCGGACCGGAACACCGGGGAGCTGTTTTTT. Protein product: CASSTADRNTGELFF. The chain employs TRBV19 and TRBJ2-2; D is unresolved. Germline values: CDR1 LNHDA, CDR2 SQIVND (reference sequence). This CDR3 comprises 15 residues. V was cut by 4 bases and J by 1 base, with 10 bases left in between. The whole variable domain, filled in from reference TRBV19 and TRBJ2-2, reads DGGITQSPKYLFRKEGQNVTLSCEQNLNHDAMYWYRQDPGQGLRLIYYSQIVNDFQKGDIAEGYSVSREKKESFPLTVTSAQKNPTAFYLCASSTADRNTGELFFGEGSRLTVL.

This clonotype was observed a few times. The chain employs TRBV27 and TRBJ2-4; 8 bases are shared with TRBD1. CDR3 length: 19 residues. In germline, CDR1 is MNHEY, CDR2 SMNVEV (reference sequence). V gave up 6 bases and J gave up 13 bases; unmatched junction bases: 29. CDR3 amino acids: CASSPPSRRTGSMRNEQYF. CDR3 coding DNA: TGTGCCAGCAGCCCCCCCTCTAGACGGACAGGGAGCATGAGGAATGAGCAGTACTTC.

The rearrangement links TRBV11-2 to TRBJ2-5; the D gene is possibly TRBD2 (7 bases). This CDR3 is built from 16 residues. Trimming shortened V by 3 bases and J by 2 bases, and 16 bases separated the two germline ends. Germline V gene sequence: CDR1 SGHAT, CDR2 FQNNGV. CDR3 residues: CASSLGAGAGQETQYF. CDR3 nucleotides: TGTGCCAGCAGCTTGGGGGCGGGAGCGGGACAAGAGACCCAGTACTTC.

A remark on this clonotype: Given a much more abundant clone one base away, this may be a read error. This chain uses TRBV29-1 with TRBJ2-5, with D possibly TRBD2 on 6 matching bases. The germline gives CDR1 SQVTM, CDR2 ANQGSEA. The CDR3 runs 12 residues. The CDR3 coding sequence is TGCAGCGTTTGGGGGGTCCAAGAGACCCGGTACTTC. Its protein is CSVWGVQETRYF. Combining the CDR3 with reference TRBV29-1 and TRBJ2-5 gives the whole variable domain SAVISQKPSRDICQRGTSLTIQCQVDSQVTMMFWYRQQPGQSLTLIATANQGSEATYESGFVIDKFPISRPNLTFSTLTVSNMSPEDSSIYLCSVWGVQETRYFGPGTRLLVL.

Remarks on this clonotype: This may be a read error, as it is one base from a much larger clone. The CDR3 here is CASSEAPEIRGYTF. In nucleotides, the CDR3 is TGCGCCAGCAGTGAGGCCCCGGAGATCCGTGGCTACACCTTC. This chain connects TRBV10-2 to TRBJ1-2; no clear D. V was clipped by 2 bases and J by 7 bases, with 14 bases between them. In germline, CDR1 is WSHSY, CDR2 SAAADI. CDR3 length: 14 amino acids.

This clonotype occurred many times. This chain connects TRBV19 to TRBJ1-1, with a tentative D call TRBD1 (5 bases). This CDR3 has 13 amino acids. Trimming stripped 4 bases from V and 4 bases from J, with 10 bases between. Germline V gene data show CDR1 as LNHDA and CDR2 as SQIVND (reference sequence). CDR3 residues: CASSTGLGTEAFF. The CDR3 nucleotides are TGTGCCAGTAGTACAGGGCTGGGCACTGAAGCTTTCTTT.

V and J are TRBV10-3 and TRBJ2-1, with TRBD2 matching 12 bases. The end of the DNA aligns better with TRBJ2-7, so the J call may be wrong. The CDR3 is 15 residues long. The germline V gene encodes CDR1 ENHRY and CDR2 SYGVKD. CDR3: CAINRLAGAYNEQYF. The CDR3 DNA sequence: TGTGCCATCAACCGACTAGCGGGGGCCTACAATGAGCAGTACTTC.

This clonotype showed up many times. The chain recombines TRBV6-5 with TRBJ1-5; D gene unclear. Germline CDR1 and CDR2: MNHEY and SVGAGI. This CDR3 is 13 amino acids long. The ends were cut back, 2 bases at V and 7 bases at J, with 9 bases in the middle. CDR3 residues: CASSYRQLQPQHF. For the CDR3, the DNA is TGTGCCAGCAGTTACAGGCAGTTACAGCCCCAGCATTTT.

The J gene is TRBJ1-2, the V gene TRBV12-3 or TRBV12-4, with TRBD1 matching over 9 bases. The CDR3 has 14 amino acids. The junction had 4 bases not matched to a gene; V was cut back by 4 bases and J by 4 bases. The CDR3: CASSWGQGTYGYTF. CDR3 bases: TGTGCCAGCAGTTGGGGACAGGGTACCTATGGCTACACCTTC.

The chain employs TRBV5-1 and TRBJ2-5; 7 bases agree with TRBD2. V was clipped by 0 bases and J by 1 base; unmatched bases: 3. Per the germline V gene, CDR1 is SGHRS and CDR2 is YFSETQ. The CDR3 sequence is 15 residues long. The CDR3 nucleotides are TGCGCCAGCAGCTTGGCCTCTAGCGGCCAAGAGACCCAGTACTTC. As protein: CASSLASSGQETQYF.

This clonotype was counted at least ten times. This CDR3 is CASSLGLAGNEQFF. The CDR3 DNA reads as TGTGCCAGCAGTCTCGGACTAGCGGGCAATGAGCAGTTCTTC. The chain employs TRBV12-3 or TRBV12-4 and TRBJ2-1, with 11 bases that match TRBD2. The CDR3 consists of 14 residues. Unmatched junction bases numbered 3, after V lost 5 bases and J lost 6 bases.

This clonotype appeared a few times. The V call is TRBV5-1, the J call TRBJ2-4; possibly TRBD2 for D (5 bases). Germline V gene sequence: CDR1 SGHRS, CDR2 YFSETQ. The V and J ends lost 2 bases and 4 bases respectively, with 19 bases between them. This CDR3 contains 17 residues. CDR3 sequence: CASSLIPGRREKNIQYF. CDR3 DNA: TGCGCCAGCAGCTTAATTCCGGGAAGGAGAGAAAAAAACATTCAGTACTTC.

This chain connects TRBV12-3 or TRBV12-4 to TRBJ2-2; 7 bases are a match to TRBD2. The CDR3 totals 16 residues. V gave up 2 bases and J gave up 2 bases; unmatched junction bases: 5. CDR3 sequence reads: CASSLSSGDNTGELFF. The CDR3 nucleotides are TGTGCCAGCAGTTTATCAAGCGGGGATAACACCGGGGAGCTGTTTTTT.

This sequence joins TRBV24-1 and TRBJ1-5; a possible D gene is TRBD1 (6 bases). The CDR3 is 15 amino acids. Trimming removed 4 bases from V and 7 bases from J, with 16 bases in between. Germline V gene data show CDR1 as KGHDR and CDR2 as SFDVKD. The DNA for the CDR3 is TGTGCCACCAGTGAGTCGACAGGCCCACGGCAGCCCCAGCATTTT. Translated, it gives CATSESTGPRQPQHF.

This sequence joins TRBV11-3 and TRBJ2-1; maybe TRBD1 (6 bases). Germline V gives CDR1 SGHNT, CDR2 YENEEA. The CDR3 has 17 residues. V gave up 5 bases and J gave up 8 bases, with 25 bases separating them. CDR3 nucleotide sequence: TGTGCCAGCAGCCCACCCACCCCGACAGGCCACTCACATGAGCAGTTCTTC. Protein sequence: CASSPPTPTGHSHEQFF.

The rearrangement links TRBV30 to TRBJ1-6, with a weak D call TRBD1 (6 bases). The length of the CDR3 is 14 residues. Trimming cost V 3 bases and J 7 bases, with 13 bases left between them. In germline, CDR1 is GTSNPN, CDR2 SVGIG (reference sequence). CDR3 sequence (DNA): TGTGCCTGGAGCGCGGGGACACCGAATTCACCCCTCCACTTT. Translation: CAWSAGTPNSPLHF.

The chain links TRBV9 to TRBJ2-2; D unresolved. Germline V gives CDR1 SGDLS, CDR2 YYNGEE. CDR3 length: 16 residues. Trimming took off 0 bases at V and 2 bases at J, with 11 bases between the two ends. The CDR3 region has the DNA TGTGCCAGCAGCGTAGAATGGGCCCATAACACCGGGGAGCTGTTTTTT. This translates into CASSVEWAHNTGELFF.

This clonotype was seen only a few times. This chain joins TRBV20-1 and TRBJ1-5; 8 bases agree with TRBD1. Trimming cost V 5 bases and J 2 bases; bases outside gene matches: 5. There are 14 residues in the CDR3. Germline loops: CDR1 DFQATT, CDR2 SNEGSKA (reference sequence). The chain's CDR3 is CSASRGHGNQPQHF. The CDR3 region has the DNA TGCAGTGCTTCCAGGGGGCACGGCAATCAGCCCCAGCATTTT.

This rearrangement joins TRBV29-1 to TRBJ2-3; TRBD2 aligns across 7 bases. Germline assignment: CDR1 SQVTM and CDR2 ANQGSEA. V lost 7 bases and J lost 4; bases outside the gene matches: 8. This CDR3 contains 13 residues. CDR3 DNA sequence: TGCAGCGCCCCGGGAGGTCTAGCAGATACGCAGTATTTT. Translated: CSAPGGLADTQYF.

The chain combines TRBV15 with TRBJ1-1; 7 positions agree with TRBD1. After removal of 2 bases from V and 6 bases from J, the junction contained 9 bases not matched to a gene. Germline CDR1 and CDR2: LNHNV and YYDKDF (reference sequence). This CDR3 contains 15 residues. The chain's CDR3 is CATSRSETGYAEAFF. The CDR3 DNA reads TGTGCCACCAGCAGATCTGAGACAGGGTACGCTGAAGCTTTCTTT.